This TCR beta chain was sequenced for a study of cytomegalovirus exposure and HLA in healthy donors. Study information: Previous work identified around 120 million unique TCR beta sequences from about 179 million T cells.

This PCR relied on a set of 60 Vbeta primers and 13 Jbeta primers. The data were produced by immunoSEQ multiplex PCR, yet TCRdb's version contains in-frame clones alone and is incomplete. Of approximately 130,000 clones detected, approximately 85% appear once; the ten largest clones hold approximately 6.7%. CDR1 is MNHEY, CDR2 SMNVEV, per germline (reference sequence). The CDR3 consists of 14 residues. Comments on this clone: One end of the junction varies from germline; a read error may be responsible.

The J gene is TRBJ1-2, the V gene TRBV27, with 7 bases identical to TRBD1. The specimen sequenced was PBMCs. This sequence originates from a woman younger than 45 in good health and CMV-seropositive. The CDR3: CASSLLRGRYGYAF. DNA for the CDR3: TGTGCCAGCAGTTTATTAAGGGGGCGGTATGGCTACGCCTTC.